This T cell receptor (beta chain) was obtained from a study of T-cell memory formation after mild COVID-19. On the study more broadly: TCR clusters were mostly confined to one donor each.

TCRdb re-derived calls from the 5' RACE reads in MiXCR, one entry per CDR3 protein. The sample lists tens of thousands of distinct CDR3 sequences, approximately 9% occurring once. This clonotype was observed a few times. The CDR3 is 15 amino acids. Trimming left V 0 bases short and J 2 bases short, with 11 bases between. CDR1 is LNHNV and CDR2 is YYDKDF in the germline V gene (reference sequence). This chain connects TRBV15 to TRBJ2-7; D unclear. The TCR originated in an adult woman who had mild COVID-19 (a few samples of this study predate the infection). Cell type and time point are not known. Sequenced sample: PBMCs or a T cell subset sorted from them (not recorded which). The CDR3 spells CATSREKGITYEQYF. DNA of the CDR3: TGTGCCACCAGCAGAGAAAAAGGGATTACCTACGAGCAGTACTTC.